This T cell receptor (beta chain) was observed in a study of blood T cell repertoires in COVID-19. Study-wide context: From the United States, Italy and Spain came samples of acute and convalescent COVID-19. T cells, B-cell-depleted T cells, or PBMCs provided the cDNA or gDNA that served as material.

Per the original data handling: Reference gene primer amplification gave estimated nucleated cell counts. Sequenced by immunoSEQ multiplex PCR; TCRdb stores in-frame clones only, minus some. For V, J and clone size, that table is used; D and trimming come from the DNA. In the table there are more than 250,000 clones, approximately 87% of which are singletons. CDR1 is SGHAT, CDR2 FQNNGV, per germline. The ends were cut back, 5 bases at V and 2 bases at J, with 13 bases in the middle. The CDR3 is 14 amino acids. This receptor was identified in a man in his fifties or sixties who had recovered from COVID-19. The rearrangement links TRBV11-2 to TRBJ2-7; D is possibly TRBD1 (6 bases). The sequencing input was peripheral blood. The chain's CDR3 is CASSPGQLAYEQYF. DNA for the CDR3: TGTGCCAGCAGCCCCGGACAGTTGGCCTACGAGCAGTACTTC.